Below are 10 T cell receptor beta chains sequenced from a single sample in a study of cytomegalovirus exposure and HLA in healthy donors. Both 60 Vbeta primers and 13 Jbeta primers went into the PCR. Measured with immunoSEQ multiplex PCR; TCRdb has only the in-frame clones, and not every one. The table lists 55,000 to 65,000 clones, 65% to 75% of them singletons. Sequenced material: PBMCs. These receptors were obtained from a man under 40 in good health and CMV-seropositive.

The rearrangement joins TRBV5-6 to TRBJ2-7; weak D call: TRBD2 (5 bases). The CDR3 runs 13 residues. V lost 2 bases and J lost 3, with 9 bases in between. CDR1 SGHDT and CDR2 YYEEEE come from the germline V gene. The CDR3 DNA sequence: TGTGCCAGCAGCTTTCGGGGTGGCTACGAGCAGTACTTC. Its translation is CASSFRGGYEQYF.

Only a few counts were recorded for this clone. The CDR3 DNA follows: TGTGCCAGCAGTTACCGGACAGTAAATCAGCCCCAGCATTTT. It specifies CASSYRTVNQPQHF. The J gene is TRBJ1-5, the V gene TRBV6-6; tentatively, D is TRBD1 (6 bases). V lost 2 bases and J lost 4, with 9 bases in between. The CDR3 consists of 14 residues. The germline V gene has CDR1 MNHNY and CDR2 SVGAGI (reference sequence).

This sequence joins TRBV7-9 and TRBJ1-2, with TRBD1 matching over 8 bases. Looked up from germline, CDR1 is SEHNR and CDR2 is FQNEAQ (reference sequence). The CDR3 is 12 residues long. V was pared by 8 bases and J by 10 bases, with 9 bases of the junction left unmatched. The CDR3 sequence: CASRQDRENYTF. CDR3 DNA sequence: TGTGCCAGCCGCCAGGACAGGGAAAACTACACCTTC.

The V gene is TRBV9, the J gene TRBJ2-7; D ambiguous. V lost 0 bases and J 1 base, leaving 17 bases between the germline ends. The CDR3 contains 17 residues. Germline CDR1 SGDLS, CDR2 YYNGEE. CDR3: CASSVGPSPLGSYEQYF. The CDR3 DNA reads as TGTGCCAGCAGCGTAGGTCCTTCGCCTCTCGGGTCCTACGAGCAGTACTTC. The entire variable domain, with the rest obtained from reference TRBV9 and TRBJ2-7, is as follows: DSGVTQTPKHLITATGQRVTLRCSPRSGDLSVYWYQQSLDQGLQFLIQYYNGEERAKGNILERFSAQQFPDLHSELNLSSLELGDSALYFCASSVGPSPLGSYEQYFGPGTRLTVT.

The chain uses TRBV7-9 and TRBJ2-7, with D unclear. The CDR3 runs to 14 residues. Germline V gene lookup returns CDR1 SEHNR and CDR2 FQNEAQ (reference sequence). V lost 0 bases, J lost 3 bases, and 9 bases lay in between. The chain's CDR3 is CASSLAGWVYEQYF. Here the CDR3 DNA reads TGTGCCAGCAGCTTAGCGGGCTGGGTCTACGAGCAGTACTTC. The entire variable domain, with the rest obtained from reference TRBV7-9 and TRBJ2-7, is as follows: DTGVSQNPRHKITKRGQNVTFRCDPISEHNRLYWYRQTLGQGPEFLTYFQNEAQLEKSRLLSDRFSAERPKGSFSTLEIQRTEQGDSAMYLCASSLAGWVYEQYFGPGTRLTVT.

The chain is built from TRBV7-2 and TRBJ1-4; TRBD1 matches at 7 bases. Germline CDR1 and CDR2: SGHTA and FQGNSA. The CDR3 loop spans 14 amino acids. V lost 4 bases and J lost 8; bases outside the gene matches: 7. This CDR3 reads CASSYDREWEKLFF. The CDR3, as DNA: TGTGCCAGCAGCTATGACAGGGAGTGGGAAAAACTGTTTTTT.

The chain combines TRBV9 with TRBJ1-2, with TRBD1 matching over 7 bases. Germline V gene lookup returns CDR1 SGDLS and CDR2 YYNGEE. The V and J ends lost 1 base and 6 bases, in that order; junction bases with no gene match: 0. This CDR3 is built from 12 residues. CDR3 nucleotide sequence: TGTGCCAGCAGCGTAACAGGGGATGGCTACACCTTC. Protein product: CASSVTGDGYTF.

The chain combines TRBV5-1 with TRBJ2-7; TRBD1 aligns across 11 bases. Germline V lookup: CDR1 SGHRS, CDR2 YFSETQ. The CDR3 is made up of 15 amino acids. The V gene end was trimmed by 6 bases and the J gene end by 3 bases; junction bases not matched to a gene: 8. In DNA, the CDR3 is TGCGCCAGCAACCAAGGCGGGACAGGGGGCTACGAGCAGTACTTC. This codes for CASNQGGTGGYEQYF.

The chain joins TRBV2 to TRBJ2-3; 8 bases align to TRBD1. The CDR3 spans 15 residues. Germline loops: CDR1 SNHLY, CDR2 FYNNEI. Unmatched junction bases numbered 7, after V lost 6 bases and J lost 2 bases. This chain's CDR3 is CASRRAGGATDTQYF. The CDR3 DNA reads TGTGCCAGCAGGCGCGCAGGGGGCGCCACAGATACGCAGTATTTT.

The rearrangement uses TRBV11-1 and TRBJ1-5, with unresolved D. Between the trimmed V and J ends, which lost 3 bases and 4 bases, there was a span of 7 bases. Germline V CDR1 and CDR2: SGHAT, FQDESV (reference sequence). The CDR3 extends over 13 amino acids. The CDR3 sequence: CASSFSLNQPQHF. CDR3 in DNA: TGTGCCAGCAGCTTTTCTTTGAATCAGCCCCAGCATTTT.